This T cell receptor beta chain was sequenced in a study of blood T cell repertoires in COVID-19. The germline V gene has CDR1 DFQATT and CDR2 SNEGSKA (reference sequence). The CDR3 spans 15 residues. Unmatched junction bases numbered 4, after V lost 3 bases and J lost 5 bases. Produced via immunoSEQ multiplex PCR; TCRdb's table is partial and in-frame only. Found here are more than 350,000 clones, about 86% of them singletons; the top ten hold about 9.4%. This clone was detected once. This chain links TRBV20-1 with TRBJ2-5; 15 bases match TRBD2. This sequence was found in a woman in her fifties or sixties who had recovered from COVID-19. The sequenced material came from PBMCs or T cells enriched from blood (not recorded which). This CDR3 reads CSASWTSGGAETQYF. The CDR3 DNA is TGCAGTGCTAGTTGGACTAGCGGGGGGGCGGAGACCCAGTACTTC.